These 26 T cell receptor beta chains originate from one sample sequenced in a study of Graves' ophthalmopathy and Graves' hyperthyroidism. Scientists amplified the TCR beta CDR3 regions from RNA transcripts. RT-PCR was first run with HTBI primers, then multiplex PCR in a second round. TCRdb analysed the multiplex PCR reads with MiXCR anew, one entry per CDR3 protein. This table holds about 370,000 distinct CDR3 sequences, roughly a sixth found once. Sequencing input: peripheral blood. The receptors were gathered from an adult woman with stable Graves' hyperthyroidism.

A note on this clonotype: This may stem from a read error, because a much larger clone lies one nucleotide away. V and J are TRBV28 and TRBJ1-1, with D possibly matching TRBD1 (6 bases). Per the germline V gene, CDR1 is MDHEN and CDR2 is SYDVKM. CDR3 length: 14 amino acids. In DNA form, the CDR3 reads TGTGCCATCAGTTTATACGGGGGCAACACTGAAGCTTTCTTT. Protein product: CAISLYGGNTEAFF.

The V call is TRBV11-2, the J call TRBJ2-7; 9 nucleotides line up with TRBD1. V was clipped by 1 base and J by 2 bases; unmatched bases: 6. Per germline, CDR1 SGHAT and CDR2 FQNNGV. This CDR3 comprises 16 residues. The CDR3 region is CASSLGVGTGTYEQYF. The CDR3 nucleotides read TGTGCCAGCAGCTTAGGGGTCGGGACAGGGACCTACGAGCAGTACTTC.

This clonotype came up many times. This chain uses TRBV13 with TRBJ1-1; tentative D call: TRBD1 (5 bases). The CDR3 extends over 14 amino acids. Trimming shortened V by 5 bases and J by 4 bases, and 14 bases separated the two germline ends. The V gene's germline CDR1 is PRHDT and CDR2 FYEKMQ (reference sequence). The CDR3 DNA sequence: TGTGCCAGCAGCAAGACGGACGGGGGCACTGAAGCTTTCTTT. This sequence encodes CASSKTDGGTEAFF. Supplemented by reference TRBV13 and TRBJ1-1, the full variable domain reads AAGVIQSPRHLIKEKRETATLKCYPIPRHDTVYWYQQGPGQDPQFLISFYEKMQSDKGSIPDRFSAQQFSDYHSELNMSSLELGDSALYFCASSKTDGGTEAFFGQGTRLTVV.

This clonotype was observed at least ten times. This chain uses TRBV20-1 with TRBJ2-4; 9 bases align to TRBD2. V gave up 0 bases and J gave up 3 bases; unmatched junction bases: 9. The CDR3 has 17 amino acids. From germline, CDR1 is DFQATT and CDR2 SNEGSKA (reference sequence). CDR3 sequence (DNA): TGCAGTGCTAGAGATCTCGAGCGGGAGGTGGGCAAAAACATTCAGTACTTC. This sequence encodes CSARDLEREVGKNIQYF.

The chain has TRBV5-4 and TRBJ2-7; 11 nucleotides align to TRBD2. V shed 1 base, J shed 3 bases, and the junction held 12 bases outside the gene matches. Germline CDR1 SGHNT, CDR2 YYREEE (reference sequence). This CDR3 is 18 amino acids long. The CDR3 DNA reads as TGTGCCAGCAGCTTGTATACTAGCGGGAGAGGAAAAGACTACGAGCAGTACTTC. Protein product: CASSLYTSGRGKDYEQYF.

In this sample, this clonotype turned up many times. The chain recombines TRBV10-3 with TRBJ1-6, with 7 bases that match TRBD1. CDR3 length: 15 amino acids. CDR1 is ENHRY, CDR2 SYGVKD, per germline. J was trimmed by 5 bases and V by 10 bases; bases with no gene match: 11. The CDR3 nucleotides are TGTGCCACCAAGACAGGGAGAGGGGATAATTCACCCCTCCACTTT. Residues: CATKTGRGDNSPLHF.

The chain combines TRBV6-1 with TRBJ2-7; a weak D match, TRBD1 (5 bases). The CDR3 covers 13 residues. With 7 bases removed from V and 3 bases from J, the gap between germline ends came to 13 bases. Germline loops: CDR1 MNHNS, CDR2 SASEGT. The CDR3: CASKDWGHYEQYF. Written as DNA, the CDR3 is TGTGCCAGCAAAGACTGGGGCCACTACGAGCAGTACTTC.

The table lists this clonotype with many counts. The chain employs TRBV13 and TRBJ2-7; D may be TRBD1 (5 bases). Germline loops: CDR1 PRHDT, CDR2 FYEKMQ (reference sequence). This CDR3 region has 12 residues. Between the trimmed V and J ends, which lost 5 bases and 6 bases, there was a span of 11 bases. The CDR3 DNA sequence: TGTGCCAGCAGCCGAAGTAGGGGCGAGCAGTACTTC. It encodes CASSRSRGEQYF.

This clonotype was counted at least ten times. The V and J genes are TRBV18 and TRBJ1-6; 7 bases agree with TRBD1. CDR1 and CDR2 from the germline V gene are KGHSH and LQKENI. The CDR3 is made up of 14 amino acids. The junction had 9 bases not matched to a gene; V was cut back by 2 bases and J by 14 bases. The CDR3 nucleotides read TGTGCCAGCTCACCATGGGACAGACCCACTTCCCTCCACTTT. Its protein product is CASSPWDRPTSLHF.

This clonotype was seen many times. The chain joins TRBV12-3 or TRBV12-4 to TRBJ1-5, with unresolved D. Trimming removed 5 bases from V and 0 bases from J, with 8 bases in between. The CDR3 is 14 residues long. The CDR3 region has the DNA TGTGCCAGCAGTCCCAGGAATAGCAATCAGCCCCAGCATTTT. Residues: CASSPRNSNQPQHF.

Regarding this clonotype: A read error is possible here, since a much larger clone lies one base away. J is TRBJ2-7 and V is TRBV15, with D perhaps TRBD1 (5 bases). In germline, CDR1 is LNHNV, CDR2 YYDKDF (reference sequence). CDR3 length equals 15 residues. The CDR3 spells CVTSRAWGSDYEQYF. The CDR3 DNA sequence: TGTGTCACCAGCAGGGCCTGGGGTTCGGATTACGAGCAGTACTTC.

The chain has TRBV12-3 or TRBV12-4 and TRBJ2-3, with D perhaps matching TRBD1 or TRBD2 (5 bases each). V was clipped by 2 bases and J by 2 bases, with 20 bases between them. The CDR3 runs 18 residues. The CDR3 reads CASSLSGRTRAPTDTQYF. The CDR3 nucleotides are TGTGCCAGCAGTTTATCGGGGCGGACAAGGGCCCCCACAGATACGCAGTATTTT.

This clonotype was detected many times. This chain connects TRBV5-1 to TRBJ2-7, with D perhaps TRBD2 (6 bases). The V and J ends lost 4 bases and 3 bases respectively, with 11 bases between them. This CDR3 spans 13 amino acids. The germline CDR1 and CDR2 sequences are SGHRS and YFSETQ. The CDR3 DNA reads TGCGCCAGCAGCCCGGGACTTATCTACGAGCAGTACTTC. It codes for CASSPGLIYEQYF.

The chain recombines TRBV12-3 or TRBV12-4 with TRBJ2-4, with D perhaps TRBD1 or TRBD2 (6 bases each). The ends were cut back, 6 bases at V and 9 bases at J, with 9 bases in the middle. This CDR3 has 11 residues. CDR3 nucleotide sequence: TGTGCCAGCAGGAGGGGGGCCATTCAGTACTTC. Protein: CASRRGAIQYF.

The rearrangement links TRBV15 to TRBJ1-2; TRBD1 might be the D (6 bases). V was pared by 8 bases and J by 5 bases, with 12 bases between. The CDR3 contains 12 residues. Germline CDR1 and CDR2: LNHNV and YYDKDF (reference sequence). The chain's CDR3 is CATHNRVYGYTF. The CDR3 coding sequence is TGTGCCACCCATAACAGGGTTTATGGCTACACCTTC.

The chain couples TRBV6-1 to TRBJ2-7; D possibly corresponds to TRBD2 (5 bases). This CDR3 spans 13 amino acids. Trimming shortened V by 2 bases and J by 6 bases, and 11 bases separated the two germline ends. The germline V gene encodes CDR1 MNHNS and CDR2 SASEGT. The CDR3 sequence: CASSETRAREQYF. CDR3 nucleotide sequence: TGTGCCAGCAGTGAAACTAGGGCGCGCGAGCAGTACTTC.

As to this clonotype: It is likely a read error, because the conserved phenylalanine at the end of the CDR3 is missing. This chain uses TRBV6-2 or TRBV6-3 with TRBJ1-5; D remains unclear. Trimming cost V 8 bases and J 2 bases, with 10 bases left between them. Per the germline V gene, CDR1 is MNHEY and CDR2 is SVGEGT. The CDR3 consists of 13 residues. CDR3: CASVGSGNQPQHY. The CDR3 DNA is TGTGCCAGCGTCGGGTCGGGCAATCAGCCCCAGCATTAT.

The genes are TRBV11-1 and TRBJ2-6; D is unclear. CDR1 SGHAT and CDR2 FQDESV come from the germline V gene (reference sequence). This CDR3 region has 17 residues. The V end was cut by 1 base, the J end by 0 bases, with 10 bases between. The CDR3 sequence: CASSLGEPSSGANVLTF. Written as DNA, the CDR3 is TGTGCCAGCAGCTTAGGGGAACCTAGCTCTGGGGCCAACGTCCTGACTTTC.

This clonotype appeared many times. Sequence at one end of the junction differs from germline and may be a read error. The rearrangement joins TRBV6-4 to TRBJ2-5, with TRBD2 identical over 9 bases. CDR3 length: 10 amino acids. Germline V gene data show CDR1 as MRHNA and CDR2 as SNTAGT. Written as DNA, the CDR3 is TGTGCCAGCAGTGCTAGCGGGATAATCTTC. This translates into CASSASGIIF.

In its sample, this clonotype was seen many times. The chain employs TRBV4-3 and TRBJ2-7; 7 bases fit TRBD1. With V trimmed by 0 bases and J by 4 bases, 6 bases remained unmatched. Germline CDR1 and CDR2: LGHNA and YSLEER. This CDR3 spans 15 amino acids. CDR3: CASSQDPRGLYEQYF. CDR3 DNA: TGCGCCAGCAGCCAAGACCCGAGGGGGCTATACGAGCAGTACTTC.

This clonotype showed up many times. V usage is TRBV7-2 and J usage is TRBJ1-1; D uncertain. The CDR3 spans 14 residues. Per the germline V gene, CDR1 is SGHTA and CDR2 is FQGNSA. Trimming took 3 bases from V and 5 from J, leaving 13 bases between them. CDR3 sequence (DNA): TGTGCCAGCAGCTTTAAGGGTGGAGGGACTGAAGCTTTCTTT. It codes for CASSFKGGGTEAFF.

This clonotype was seen many times. The V gene is TRBV6-5, the J gene TRBJ1-1; tentative D call: TRBD1 (5 bases). Germline values: CDR1 MNHEY, CDR2 SVGAGI. V lost 8 bases, J lost 5 bases, and 15 bases lay in between. The CDR3 sequence is 13 residues long. Written as DNA, the CDR3 is TGTGCCAGCGGAGGGGCGAGAAGGACTGAAGCTTTCTTT. It codes for CASGGARRTEAFF.

This clonotype was counted at least ten times. The chain is built from TRBV12-3 or TRBV12-4 and TRBJ2-5, with D possibly matching TRBD2 (5 bases). This CDR3 spans 13 amino acids. V lost 3 bases, J lost 4 bases, and 9 bases lay in between. CDR3 residues: CASSFSGRETQYF. The CDR3 DNA reads TGTGCCAGCAGTTTCTCGGGGAGAGAGACCCAGTACTTC.

This clonotype was detected ten times or more. The chain combines TRBV7-2 with TRBJ1-1, with D maybe TRBD1 (5 bases). The CDR3 sequence is 15 residues long. Trimming stripped 5 bases from V and 0 bases from J, with 13 bases between. Germline CDR1 reads SGHTA; CDR2 reads FQGNSA. CDR3 loop: CASSKPGGLNTEAFF. CDR3 bases: TGTGCCAGCAGCAAACCCGGGGGTCTGAACACTGAAGCTTTCTTT.

This clonotype has a single count. The chain has TRBV6-5 and TRBJ2-2, with 8 positions matching TRBD1. V lost 7 bases and J lost 3; bases outside the gene matches: 7. The CDR3 has 15 residues. The V gene's germline CDR1 is MNHEY and CDR2 SVGAGI. CDR3 residues: CASINGQGDTGELFF. CDR3 in DNA: TGTGCCAGCATTAACGGACAGGGCGACACCGGGGAGCTGTTTTTT.

This clonotype appeared many times. The rearrangement joins TRBV28 to TRBJ2-7; D unresolved. Germline V gene lookup returns CDR1 MDHEN and CDR2 SYDVKM. Trimming took 8 bases from V and 6 from J, leaving 11 bases between them. This CDR3 comprises 11 residues. The CDR3, as DNA: TGTGCCAGCGGATTCTCCCGCGAGCAGTACTTC. Its translation is CASGFSREQYF.